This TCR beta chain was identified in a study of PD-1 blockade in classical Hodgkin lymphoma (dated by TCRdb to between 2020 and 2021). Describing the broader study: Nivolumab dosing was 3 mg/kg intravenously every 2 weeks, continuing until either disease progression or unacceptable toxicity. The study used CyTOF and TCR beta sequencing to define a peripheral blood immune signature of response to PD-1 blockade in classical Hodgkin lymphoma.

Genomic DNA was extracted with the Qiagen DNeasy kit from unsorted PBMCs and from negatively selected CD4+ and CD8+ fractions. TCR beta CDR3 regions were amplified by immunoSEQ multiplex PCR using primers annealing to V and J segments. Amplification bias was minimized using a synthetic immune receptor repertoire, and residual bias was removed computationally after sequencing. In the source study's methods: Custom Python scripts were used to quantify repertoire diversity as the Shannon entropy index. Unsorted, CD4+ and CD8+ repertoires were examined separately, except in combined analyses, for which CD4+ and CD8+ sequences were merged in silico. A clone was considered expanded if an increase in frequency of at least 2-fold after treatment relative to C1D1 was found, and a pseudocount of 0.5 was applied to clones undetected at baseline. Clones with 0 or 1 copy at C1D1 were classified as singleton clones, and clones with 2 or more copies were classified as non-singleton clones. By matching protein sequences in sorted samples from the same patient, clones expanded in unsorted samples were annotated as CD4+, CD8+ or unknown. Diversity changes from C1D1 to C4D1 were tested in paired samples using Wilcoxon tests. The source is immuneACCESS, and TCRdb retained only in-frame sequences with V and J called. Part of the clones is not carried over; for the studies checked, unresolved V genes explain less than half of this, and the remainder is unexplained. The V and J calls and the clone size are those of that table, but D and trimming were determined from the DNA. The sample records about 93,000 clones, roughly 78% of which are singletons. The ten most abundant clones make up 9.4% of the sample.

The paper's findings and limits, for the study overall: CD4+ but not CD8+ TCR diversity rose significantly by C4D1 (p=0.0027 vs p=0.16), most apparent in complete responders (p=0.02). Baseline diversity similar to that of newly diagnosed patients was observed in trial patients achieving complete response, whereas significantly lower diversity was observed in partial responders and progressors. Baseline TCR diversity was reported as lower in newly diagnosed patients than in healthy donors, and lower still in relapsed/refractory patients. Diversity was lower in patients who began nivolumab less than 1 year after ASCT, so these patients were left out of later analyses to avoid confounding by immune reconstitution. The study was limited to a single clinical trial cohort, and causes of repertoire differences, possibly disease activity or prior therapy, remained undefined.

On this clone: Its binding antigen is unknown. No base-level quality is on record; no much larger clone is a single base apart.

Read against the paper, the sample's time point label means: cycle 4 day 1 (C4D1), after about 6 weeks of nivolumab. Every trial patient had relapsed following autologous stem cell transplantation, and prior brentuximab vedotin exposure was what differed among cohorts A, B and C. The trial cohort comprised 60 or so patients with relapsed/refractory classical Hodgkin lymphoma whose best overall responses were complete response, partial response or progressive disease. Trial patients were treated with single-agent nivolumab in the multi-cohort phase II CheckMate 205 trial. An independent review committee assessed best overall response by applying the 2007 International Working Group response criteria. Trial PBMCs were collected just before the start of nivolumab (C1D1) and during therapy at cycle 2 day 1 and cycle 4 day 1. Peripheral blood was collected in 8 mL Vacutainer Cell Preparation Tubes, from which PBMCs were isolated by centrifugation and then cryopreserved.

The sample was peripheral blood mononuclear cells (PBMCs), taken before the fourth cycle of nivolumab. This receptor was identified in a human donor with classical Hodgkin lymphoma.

The base sequence is TGCAGCGTTGCCCTGACAGGGGTGGGCACTGAAGCTTTCTTT. Translation gives CSVALTGVGTEAFF. This chain is built from TRBV29-1 and TRBJ1-1, with 8 bases in between that match TRBD1. The CDR3 measures 14 amino acids from cysteine to phenylalanine. Of the read, only the CDR3 DNA is kept; its 42 bases are in frame from base 1. CDR1 and CDR2 were assigned from the germline V gene as SQVTM and ANQGSEA. The junction shows trimming of 4 bases on V and 4 bases on J, and the gene matches do not reach 8 bases of it.